The next 28 T cell receptor beta chains were all read from a single sample in a study of blood T cell repertoires in COVID-19. Generated by immunoSEQ multiplex PCR, the TCRdb table keeps only in-frame clones and is missing some. The data contain 200,000 or so clones, roughly 79% of them singletons. The sequencing input was peripheral blood. Receptors originate from a woman of 80 years or more with COVID-19, enrolled during active disease.

Comment on this clone: The sample carries other DNA sequences with the same CDR3. V usage is TRBV27 and J usage is TRBJ1-1; D is unclear. Trimming cost V 3 bases and J 0 bases, with 8 bases left between them. CDR1 is MNHEY, CDR2 SMNVEV, per germline (reference sequence). CDR3 length: 14 residues. CDR3 bases: TGTGCCAGCAGTTTGAACGGGATGAACACTGAAGCTTTCTTT. It is translated as CASSLNGMNTEAFF.

The rearrangement links TRBV4-3 to TRBJ2-5; TRBD1 agrees at 7 bases. The germline CDR1 and CDR2 sequences are LGHNA and YSLEER. The CDR3 extends over 15 amino acids. Germline trimming cut 0 bases from V and 4 bases from J; bases unmatched to any gene: 5. CDR3 in DNA: TGCGCCAGCAGCCAAGAAAAGGCAGGGGGAGAGACCCAGTACTTC. This sequence encodes CASSQEKAGGETQYF.

The chain has TRBV5-1 and TRBJ1-1; D is unclear. Trimming pared 0 bases from V and 4 bases from J, leaving 10 bases between. The CDR3 loop spans 14 amino acids. Germline V gene lookup returns CDR1 SGHRS and CDR2 YFSETQ. The CDR3 coding sequence is TGCGCCAGCAGCTTGGTGTCCTCTACCACTGAAGCTTTCTTT. Translated, it gives CASSLVSSTTEAFF.

This chain uses TRBV18 with TRBJ2-1; TRBD2 agrees at 16 bases. V trimming: 0 bases; J trimming: 8 bases; junction bases outside the gene matches: 1. The V gene's germline CDR1 is KGHSH and CDR2 LQKENI. CDR3 length: 16 amino acids. In DNA form, the CDR3 reads TGTGCCAGCTCACCACCGGGACTAGCGGGAGGGCATGAGCAGTTCTTC. This sequence encodes CASSPPGLAGGHEQFF.

This chain joins TRBV19 and TRBJ1-3; TRBD1 is a possible D gene (5 bases). Trimming took 2 bases from V and 8 from J, leaving 13 bases between them. The CDR3 consists of 14 residues. Per the germline V gene, CDR1 is LNHDA and CDR2 is SQIVND (reference sequence). CDR3: CASSIQGGVDTIYF. CDR3 sequence (DNA): TGTGCCAGTAGTATACAGGGAGGCGTCGACACCATATATTTT. Full variable domain (rest looked up from reference TRBV19 and TRBJ1-3): DGGITQSPKYLFRKEGQNVTLSCEQNLNHDAMYWYRQDPGQGLRLIYYSQIVNDFQKGDIAEGYSVSREKKESFPLTVTSAQKNPTAFYLCASSIQGGVDTIYFGEGSWLTVV.

This rearrangement joins TRBV11-3 to TRBJ1-1, with 7 bases that match TRBD1. CDR3 length equals 16 residues. V was clipped by 3 bases and J by 1 base; unmatched bases: 8. Germline V gene data show CDR1 as SGHNT and CDR2 as YENEEA. Here the CDR3 DNA reads TGTGCCAGCAGCTTGGGACAGTTCGGGGGGAACACTGAAGCTTTCTTT. Translated, it gives CASSLGQFGGNTEAFF.

V usage is TRBV5-4 and J usage is TRBJ2-5, with TRBD2 identical over 8 bases. Per germline, CDR1 SGHNT and CDR2 YYREEE (reference sequence). V lost 0 bases, J lost 4 bases, and 8 bases stayed unmatched. The CDR3 spans 16 residues. The DNA for the CDR3 is TGTGCCAGCAGCTTGGTCTTCGCGGGAGGCGGAGAGACCCAGTACTTC. It specifies CASSLVFAGGGETQYF.

V is TRBV7-2 and J is TRBJ2-7; 9 nucleotides align to TRBD1. J gave up 5 bases and V 4 bases, and 12 bases lay outside the gene matches. The germline V gene has CDR1 SGHTA and CDR2 FQGNSA. The CDR3 is 16 amino acids. CDR3 residues: CASSCLTGQGVHEQYF. CDR3 DNA sequence: TGTGCCAGCAGCTGTTTAACGGGACAGGGTGTCCACGAGCAGTACTTC. Complete variable domain (other parts from reference TRBV7-2 and TRBJ2-7): GAGVSQSPSNKVTEKGKDVELRCDPISGHTALYWYRQSLGQGLEFLIYFQGNSAPDKSGLPSDRFSAERTGGSVSTLTIQRTQQEDSAVYLCASSCLTGQGVHEQYFGPGTRLTVT.

The chain has TRBV18 and TRBJ2-5, with TRBD1 identical over 7 bases. The CDR3 spans 15 residues. From germline, CDR1 is KGHSH and CDR2 LQKENI. The trim removed 3 bases at V and 3 bases at J, leaving 7 bases unmatched. CDR3 DNA: TGTGCCAGCTCACCTCTCTCCGGGACAGAAGAGACCCAGTACTTC. It encodes CASSPLSGTEETQYF.

The chain links TRBV11-2 to TRBJ1-2; 8 bases fit TRBD1. The CDR3 sequence is 16 residues long. After removal of 5 bases from V and 4 bases from J, the junction contained 12 bases not matched to a gene. CDR1 SGHAT and CDR2 FQNNGV come from the germline V gene. The CDR3 loop is CASSRTRGQAGYGYTF. CDR3 nucleotides: TGTGCCAGCAGCCGAACCAGGGGACAGGCGGGCTATGGCTACACCTTC.

The V and J genes are TRBV7-2 and TRBJ2-1; a weak D match, TRBD2 (5 bases). V was pared by 6 bases and J by 7 bases, with 7 bases between. The germline CDR1 and CDR2 sequences are SGHTA and FQGNSA. The CDR3 has 11 residues. CDR3 loop: CASSTGNEQFF. Written as DNA, the CDR3 is TGTGCCAGCAGTACGGGGAATGAGCAGTTCTTC.

The chain recombines TRBV18 with TRBJ2-7; 8 bases line up with TRBD2. With V trimmed by 2 bases and J by 3 bases, 3 bases remained unmatched. CDR1 is KGHSH and CDR2 is LQKENI in the germline V gene. This CDR3 region has 14 residues. As DNA, the CDR3 is TGTGCCAGCTCACCATCGGGGGGGATCTACGAGCAGTACTTC. This encodes CASSPSGGIYEQYF.

The chain employs TRBV19 and TRBJ2-7, with 13 bases that match TRBD2. Germline CDR1 LNHDA, CDR2 SQIVND (reference sequence). The length of the CDR3 is 15 residues. V trimming: 5 bases; J trimming: 3 bases; junction bases outside the gene matches: 4. In DNA form, the CDR3 reads TGTGCCAGTAGTCCAACTAGCGGGGGGGGCTACGAGCAGTACTTC. This sequence encodes CASSPTSGGGYEQYF.

The chain has TRBV28 and TRBJ2-7; D call uncertain. With 6 bases removed from V and 0 bases from J, the gap between germline ends came to 15 bases. Per germline, CDR1 MDHEN and CDR2 SYDVKM. CDR3 length: 15 residues. CDR3 bases: TGTGCCAGCAGGCCCGAGGTAGGCGTCTCCTACGAGCAGTACTTC. Protein product: CASRPEVGVSYEQYF.

The J gene is TRBJ1-1, the V gene TRBV3-1 (or the pseudogene TRBV3-2); the D is unclear. This CDR3 is built from 13 residues. Trimming took off 0 bases at V and 11 bases at J, with 13 bases between the two ends. Germline V CDR1 and CDR2: LGHDT, YNNKEL (reference sequence). CDR3 DNA: TGTGCCAGCAGCCAAGATTTGAGGGAGGGCGCTTTCTTT. Translated: CASSQDLREGAFF.

The rearrangement links TRBV6-1 to TRBJ1-5; D unclear. Germline loops: CDR1 MNHNS, CDR2 SASEGT. This CDR3 comprises 13 residues. Trimming cost V 7 bases and J 0 bases, with 7 bases left between them. CDR3 nucleotide sequence: TGTGCCAGCACGGTTTATAGCAATCAGCCCCAGCATTTT. It specifies CASTVYSNQPQHF.

V is TRBV18 and J is TRBJ1-4; D call uncertain. The CDR3 totals 16 residues. Trimming removed 6 bases at V and 0 bases at J, with 14 bases between. CDR1 KGHSH and CDR2 LQKENI come from the germline V gene. In nucleotides, the CDR3 is TGTGCCAGCTCTCCTTTCACGGGAACAACTAATGAAAAACTGTTTTTT. Amino acids: CASSPFTGTTNEKLFF. The full variable domain, with the rest looked up from reference TRBV18 and TRBJ1-4, is NAGVMQNPRHLVRRRGQEARLRCSPMKGHSHVYWYRQLPEEGLKFMVYLQKENIIDESGMPKERFSAEFPKEGPSILRIQQVVRGDSAAYFCASSPFTGTTNEKLFFGSGTQLSVL.

The J gene is TRBJ2-6, the V gene TRBV19, with a possible D match to TRBD1 (6 bases). CDR3 length equals 20 residues. In germline, CDR1 is LNHDA, CDR2 SQIVND (reference sequence). Trimming took off 1 base at V and 2 bases at J, with 21 bases between the two ends. The CDR3 is CASSIVTPLYRAPGANVLTF. The CDR3 DNA follows: TGTGCCAGTAGTATAGTTACTCCCCTATACAGGGCTCCTGGGGCCAACGTCCTGACTTTC.

The V and J genes are TRBV24-1 and TRBJ2-7, with no clear D. The CDR3 is made up of 14 amino acids. Germline V gene sequence: CDR1 KGHDR, CDR2 SFDVKD. Trimming left V 4 bases short and J 4 bases short, with 13 bases between. CDR3 loop: CATSDPRWPYEQYF. CDR3 in DNA: TGTGCCACCAGTGACCCCCGATGGCCTTACGAGCAGTACTTC.

The chain couples TRBV6-5 to TRBJ1-2; D remains ambiguous. Germline CDR1 and CDR2: MNHEY and SVGAGI. The V end was cut by 3 bases, the J end by 3 bases, with 8 bases between. CDR3 length: 13 residues. Written as DNA, the CDR3 is TGTGCCAGCAGTTATTACGGGGACTATGGCTACACCTTC. This sequence encodes CASSYYGDYGYTF.

The rearrangement links TRBV18 to TRBJ1-2; 8 nucleotides line up with TRBD1. The CDR3 is 17 residues long. V dropped 3 bases and J dropped 4; count of bases not matched to a gene: 13. Per germline, CDR1 KGHSH and CDR2 LQKENI. This chain's CDR3 is CASSPKHTGTGVYGYTF. The CDR3 DNA follows: TGTGCCAGCTCACCGAAGCATACCGGGACAGGCGTCTATGGCTACACCTTC.

This clone turned up a few times. The chain is built from TRBV5-8 and TRBJ2-7; TRBD2 is a possible D gene (5 bases). There are 13 residues in the CDR3. CDR1 is SGHTS and CDR2 is YDEGEE in the germline V gene. Trimming removed 3 bases from V and 1 base from J, with 8 bases in between. The CDR3 region is CASSSRTSYEQYF. The CDR3 DNA is TGTGCCAGCAGCTCCCGGACTTCCTACGAGCAGTACTTC.

The chain couples TRBV4-1 to TRBJ1-1; 9 bases fit TRBD1. V lost 3 bases to trimming and J lost 2 bases; unmatched junction nucleotides: 13. This CDR3 contains 18 residues. The V gene's germline CDR1 is MGHRA and CDR2 YSYEKL. This chain's CDR3 is CASSHTGGLSLSNTEAFF. CDR3 nucleotide sequence: TGCGCCAGCAGCCACACAGGGGGCCTCTCGTTATCCAACACTGAAGCTTTCTTT.

The genes are TRBV11-2 and TRBJ1-2; TRBD1 matches 9 bases. CDR1 is SGHAT, CDR2 FQNNGV, per germline. Trimming removed 5 bases from V and 3 bases from J; junction bases left unmatched: 4. This CDR3 has 14 amino acids. CDR3 in amino acids: CASSQGQGDYGYTF. DNA for the CDR3: TGTGCCAGCAGCCAGGGACAGGGAGACTATGGCTACACCTTC.

The chain is built from TRBV7-6 and TRBJ2-7; the D gene is possibly TRBD2 (5 bases). V was shortened by 5 bases and J by 3 bases, with 11 bases between the two germline ends. CDR3 length: 13 residues. Germline CDR1 reads SGHVS; CDR2 reads FNYEAQ. The chain's CDR3 is CASSPAGIYEQYF. The CDR3 DNA reads as TGTGCCAGCAGCCCCGCGGGTATCTACGAGCAGTACTTC.

CDR3 sequence reads: CASSSWTLNYGYTF. The CDR3, as DNA: TGTGCCAGCAGTTCCTGGACATTAAACTATGGCTACACCTTC. The chain recombines TRBV28 with TRBJ1-2; tentative D call: TRBD1 (5 bases). The V end was cut by 4 bases, the J end by 2 bases, with 11 bases between. In germline, CDR1 is MDHEN, CDR2 SYDVKM. This CDR3 contains 14 residues.

The chain is built from TRBV4-3 and TRBJ1-2, with D hard to call. The CDR3 loop spans 14 amino acids. V dropped 0 bases and J dropped 8 bases, with 13 bases sitting between them. CDR1 and CDR2 from the germline V gene are LGHNA and YSLEER. CDR3 DNA: TGCGCCAGCAGCCAAGATTTAACAGCAGCAGGCTACACCTTC. Its translation is CASSQDLTAAGYTF.

This clone was seen once. The gene calls are TRBV13 and TRBJ2-5, with 15 bases identical to TRBD2. Germline V lookup: CDR1 PRHDT, CDR2 FYEKMQ (reference sequence). The CDR3 runs to 18 residues. The ends lost 6 bases at V and 4 bases at J; junction bases unmatched: 12. The CDR3 here is CASSPPLGLAGGRETQYF. The CDR3 DNA sequence: TGTGCCAGCAGTCCCCCACTCGGACTAGCGGGGGGGAGAGAGACCCAGTACTTC. The full variable domain, rest sourced from reference TRBV13 and TRBJ2-5, is AAGVIQSPRHLIKEKRETATLKCYPIPRHDTVYWYQQGPGQDPQFLISFYEKMQSDKGSIPDRFSAQQFSDYHSELNMSSLELGDSALYFCASSPPLGLAGGRETQYFGPGTRLLVL.